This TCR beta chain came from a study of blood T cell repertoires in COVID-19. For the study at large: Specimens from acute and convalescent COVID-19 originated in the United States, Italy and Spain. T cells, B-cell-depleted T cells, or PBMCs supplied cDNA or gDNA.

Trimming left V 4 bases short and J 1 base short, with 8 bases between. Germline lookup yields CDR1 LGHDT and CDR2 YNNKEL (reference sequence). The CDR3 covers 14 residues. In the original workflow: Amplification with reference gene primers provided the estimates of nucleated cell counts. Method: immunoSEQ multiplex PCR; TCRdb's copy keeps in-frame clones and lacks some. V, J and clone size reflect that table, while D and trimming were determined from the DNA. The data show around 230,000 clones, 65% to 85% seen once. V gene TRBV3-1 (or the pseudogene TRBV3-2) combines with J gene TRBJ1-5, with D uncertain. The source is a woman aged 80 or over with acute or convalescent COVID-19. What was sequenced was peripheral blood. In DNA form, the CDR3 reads TGTGCCAGCAGCCCGTCGTTGAGCAATCAGCCCCAGCATTTT. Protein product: CASSPSLSNQPQHF.